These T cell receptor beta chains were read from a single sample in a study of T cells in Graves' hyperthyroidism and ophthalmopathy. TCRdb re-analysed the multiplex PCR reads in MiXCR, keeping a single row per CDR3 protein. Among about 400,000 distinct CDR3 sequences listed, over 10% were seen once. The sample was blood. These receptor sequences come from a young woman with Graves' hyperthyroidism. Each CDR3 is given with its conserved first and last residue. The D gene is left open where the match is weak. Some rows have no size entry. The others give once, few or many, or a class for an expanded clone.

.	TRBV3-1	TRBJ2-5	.	TGTGCCAGCAGCCAAGATTTGGGTGTTGCGTATGGGGAGACCCAGTACTTC	CASSQDLGVAYGETQYF
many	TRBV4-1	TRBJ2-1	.	TGCGCCAGCAGCCAAGATCCCAGGGGAGGGATAGTGAATGAGCAGTTCTTC	CASSQDPRGGIVNEQFF
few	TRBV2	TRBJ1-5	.	TGTGCCAGCAGTGAACGGGGAGGCAATCAGCCCCAGCATTTT	CASSERGGNQPQHF
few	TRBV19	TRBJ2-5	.	TGTGCCAGTAGTCCCCTCGGGACGCGGGAGACCCAGTACTTC	CASSPLGTRETQYF
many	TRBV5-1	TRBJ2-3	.	TGCGCCAGCAGCTTGCGGGGGGCCCTCACAGATACGCAGTATTTT	CASSLRGALTDTQYF
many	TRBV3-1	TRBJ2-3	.	TGTGCCAGCAGTTCTAGCACAGATACGCAGTATTTT	CASSSSTDTQYF
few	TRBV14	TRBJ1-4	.	TGTGCCAGCAGCGCTGCCGGGGTTGGAAATGAAAAACTGTTTTTT	CASSAAGVGNEKLFF
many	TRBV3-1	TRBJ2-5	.	TGTGCCAGCAGCCTAACCTATAACAGCGAAGAGACCCAGTACTTC	CASSLTYNSEETQYF
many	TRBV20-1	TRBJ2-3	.	TGCAGTGCCCAGGTGGATACGCAGTATTTT	CSAQVDTQYF
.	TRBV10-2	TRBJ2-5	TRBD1	TGCGCCAGCAGTCACCGATTTGGACAGGGGGCACGGGAGACCCAGTACTTC	CASSHRFGQGARETQYF
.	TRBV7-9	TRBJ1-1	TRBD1	TGTGCCAGCAGCTTATTTGCCGGACAGGATGATTTCTTT	CASSLFAGQDDFF
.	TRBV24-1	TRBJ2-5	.	TGTGCCACCTCCAGGGACGAAGGGGCAGAGACCCAGTACTTC	CATSRDEGAETQYF
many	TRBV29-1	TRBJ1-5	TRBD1	TGCAGCGTCGCCCCCGGGACAGGGAGCAATCAGCCCCAGCATTTT	CSVAPGTGSNQPQHF
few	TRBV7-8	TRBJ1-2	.	TGTGCCAGCAGCTTAGAGGCCCGGGGGGTAACCCGCACCTTC	CASSLEARGVTRTF
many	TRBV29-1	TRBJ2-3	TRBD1	TGCAGCGTTGAGGGGACAGGGGGCAACACAGATACGCAGTATTTT	CSVEGTGGNTDTQYF
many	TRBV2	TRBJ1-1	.	TGTGCCAGCAGTGAGGGATGGGAAGCTTTCTTT	CASSEGWEAFF
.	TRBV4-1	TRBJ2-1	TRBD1	TGCGCCAGCAGCCCCTGGGACCAAGCAGGGGGCTACAATGAGCAGTTCTTC	CASSPWDQAGGYNEQFF
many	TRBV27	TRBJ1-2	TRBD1	TGTGCCAGCGGGAACCCAGGGTGGGACAGGGCGTCCTATGGCTACACCTTC	CASGNPGWDRASYGYTF
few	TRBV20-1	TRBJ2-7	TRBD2	TGCAGTGCTCCGGGACTAGCGGGTGGGGCTTTTAGGGGGGAGCAGCACTTC	CSAPGLAGGAFRGEQHF
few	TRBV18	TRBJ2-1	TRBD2	TGTGCCAGCTCACGGCCCGGCGGGGGGCTGGATAATGAGCAGTTCTTC	CASSRPGGGLDNEQFF